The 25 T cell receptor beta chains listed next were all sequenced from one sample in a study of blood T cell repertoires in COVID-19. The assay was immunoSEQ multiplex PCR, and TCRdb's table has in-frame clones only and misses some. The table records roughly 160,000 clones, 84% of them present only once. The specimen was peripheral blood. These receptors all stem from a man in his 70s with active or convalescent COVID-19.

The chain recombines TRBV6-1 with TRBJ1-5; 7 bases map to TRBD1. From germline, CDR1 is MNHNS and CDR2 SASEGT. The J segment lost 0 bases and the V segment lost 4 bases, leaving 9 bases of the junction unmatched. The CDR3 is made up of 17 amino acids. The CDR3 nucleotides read TGTGCCAGCAGTGCACTACAGGGGACCCTTAGCAATCAGCCCCAGCATTTT. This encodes CASSALQGTLSNQPQHF.

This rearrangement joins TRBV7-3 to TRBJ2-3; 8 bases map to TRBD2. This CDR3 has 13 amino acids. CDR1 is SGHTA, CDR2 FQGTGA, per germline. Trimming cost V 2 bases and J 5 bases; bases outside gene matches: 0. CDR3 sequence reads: CASSLLAGDTQYF. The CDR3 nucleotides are TGTGCCAGCAGCTTACTAGCGGGAGATACGCAGTATTTT.

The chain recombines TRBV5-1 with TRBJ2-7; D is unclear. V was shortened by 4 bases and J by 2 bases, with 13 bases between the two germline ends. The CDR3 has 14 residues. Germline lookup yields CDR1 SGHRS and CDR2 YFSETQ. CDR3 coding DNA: TGCGCCAGCAGCCCTCTGGGTACAGCCTACGAGCAGTACTTC. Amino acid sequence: CASSPLGTAYEQYF. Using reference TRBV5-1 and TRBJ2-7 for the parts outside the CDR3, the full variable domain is KAGVTQTPRYLIKTRGQQVTLSCSPISGHRSVSWYQQTPGQGLQFLFEYFSETQRNKGNFPGRFSGRQFSNSRSEMNVSTLELGDSALYLCASSPLGTAYEQYFGPGTRLTVT.

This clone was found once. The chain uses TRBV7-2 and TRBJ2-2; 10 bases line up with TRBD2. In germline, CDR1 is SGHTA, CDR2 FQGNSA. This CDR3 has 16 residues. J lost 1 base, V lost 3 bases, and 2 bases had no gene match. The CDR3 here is CASSLASGGNTGELFF. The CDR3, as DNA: TGTGCCAGCAGCTTGGCTAGCGGGGGGAACACCGGGGAGCTGTTTTTT.

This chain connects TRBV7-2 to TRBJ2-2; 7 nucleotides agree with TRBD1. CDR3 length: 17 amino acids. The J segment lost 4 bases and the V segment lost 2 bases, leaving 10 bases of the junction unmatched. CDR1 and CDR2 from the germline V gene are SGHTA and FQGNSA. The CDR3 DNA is TGTGCCAGCAGCTTAAGTAGGCTACAGGGGAGCACCGGGGAGCTGTTTTTT. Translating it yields CASSLSRLQGSTGELFF.

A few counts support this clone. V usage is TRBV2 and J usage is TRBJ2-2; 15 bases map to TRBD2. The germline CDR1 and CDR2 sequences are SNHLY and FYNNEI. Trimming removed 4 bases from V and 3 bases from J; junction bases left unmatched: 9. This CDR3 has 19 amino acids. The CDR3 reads CASSVWGLAGGWDTGELFF. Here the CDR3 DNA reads TGTGCCAGCAGTGTGTGGGGACTAGCGGGAGGTTGGGACACCGGGGAGCTGTTTTTT.

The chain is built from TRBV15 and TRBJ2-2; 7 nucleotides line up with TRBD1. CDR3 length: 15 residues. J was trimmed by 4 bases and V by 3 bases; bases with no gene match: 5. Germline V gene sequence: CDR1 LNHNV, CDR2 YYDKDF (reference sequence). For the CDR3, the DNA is TGTGCCACCAGCAGGGCCGACAGGGTCACCGGGGAGCTGTTTTTT. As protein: CATSRADRVTGELFF.

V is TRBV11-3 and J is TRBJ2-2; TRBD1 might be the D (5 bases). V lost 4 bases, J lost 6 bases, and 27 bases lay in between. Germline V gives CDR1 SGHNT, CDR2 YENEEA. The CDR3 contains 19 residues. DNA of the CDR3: TGTGCCAGCAGCTCCCATGTGGTGTGGGGAACTTTAGGGGCCGGGGAGCTGTTTTTT. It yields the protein CASSSHVVWGTLGAGELFF.

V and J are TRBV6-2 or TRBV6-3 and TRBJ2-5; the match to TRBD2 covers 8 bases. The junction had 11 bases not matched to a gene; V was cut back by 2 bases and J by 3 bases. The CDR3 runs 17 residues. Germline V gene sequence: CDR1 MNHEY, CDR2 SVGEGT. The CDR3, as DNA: TGTGCCAGCAGTTACGCGGCTAGCGGGTTACTCAAAGAGACCCAGTACTTC. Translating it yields CASSYAASGLLKETQYF.

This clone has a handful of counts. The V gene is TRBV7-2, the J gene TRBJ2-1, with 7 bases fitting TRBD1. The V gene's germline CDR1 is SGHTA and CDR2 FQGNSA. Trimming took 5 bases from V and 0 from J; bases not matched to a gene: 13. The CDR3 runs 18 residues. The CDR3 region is CASSRRDSTLSSYNEQFF. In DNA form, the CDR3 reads TGTGCCAGCAGCCGCCGGGACAGCACATTGAGCTCCTACAATGAGCAGTTCTTC.

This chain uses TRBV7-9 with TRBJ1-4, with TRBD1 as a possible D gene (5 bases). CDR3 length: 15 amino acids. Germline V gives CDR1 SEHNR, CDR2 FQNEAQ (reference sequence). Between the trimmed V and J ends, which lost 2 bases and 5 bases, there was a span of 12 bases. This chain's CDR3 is CASSLQGGENEKLFF. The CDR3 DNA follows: TGTGCCAGCAGCTTACAGGGAGGGGAAAATGAAAAACTGTTTTTT.

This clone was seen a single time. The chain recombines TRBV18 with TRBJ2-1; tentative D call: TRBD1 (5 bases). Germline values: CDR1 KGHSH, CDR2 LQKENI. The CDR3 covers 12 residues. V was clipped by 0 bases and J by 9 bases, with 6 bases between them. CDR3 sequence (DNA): TGTGCCAGCTCACCACCGACAGTTGAGCAGTTCTTC. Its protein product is CASSPPTVEQFF.

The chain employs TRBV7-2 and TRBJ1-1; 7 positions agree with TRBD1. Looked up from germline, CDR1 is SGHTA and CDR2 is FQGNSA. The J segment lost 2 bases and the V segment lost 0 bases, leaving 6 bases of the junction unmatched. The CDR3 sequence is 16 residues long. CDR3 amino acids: CASSLAPSGGNTEAFF. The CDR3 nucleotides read TGTGCCAGCAGCTTAGCGCCCTCAGGGGGAAACACTGAAGCTTTCTTT.

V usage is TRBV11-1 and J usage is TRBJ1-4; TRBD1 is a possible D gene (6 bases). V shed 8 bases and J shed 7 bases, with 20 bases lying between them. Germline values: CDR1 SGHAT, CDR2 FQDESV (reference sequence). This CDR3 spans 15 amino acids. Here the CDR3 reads CASRGAGPGGEKLFF. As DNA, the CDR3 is TGTGCCAGCCGGGGGGCAGGCCCTGGAGGTGAAAAACTGTTTTTT.

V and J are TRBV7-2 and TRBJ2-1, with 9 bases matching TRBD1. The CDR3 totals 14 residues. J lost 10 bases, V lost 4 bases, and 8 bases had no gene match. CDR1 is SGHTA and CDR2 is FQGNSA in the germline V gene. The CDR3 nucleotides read TGTGCCAGCAGCTCCGGGACAGGGAGTAAGGAGCAGTTCTTC. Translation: CASSSGTGSKEQFF.

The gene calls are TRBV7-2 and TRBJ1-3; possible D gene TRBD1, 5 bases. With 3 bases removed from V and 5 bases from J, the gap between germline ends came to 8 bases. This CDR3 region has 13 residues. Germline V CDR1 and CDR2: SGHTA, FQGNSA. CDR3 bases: TGTGCCAGCAGCTTTGGGACTAGAAACACCATATATTTT. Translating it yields CASSFGTRNTIYF.

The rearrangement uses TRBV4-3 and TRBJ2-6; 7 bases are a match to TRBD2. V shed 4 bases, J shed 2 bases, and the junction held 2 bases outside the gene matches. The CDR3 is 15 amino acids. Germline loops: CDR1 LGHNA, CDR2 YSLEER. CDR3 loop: CASSPGGTGANVLTF. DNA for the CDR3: TGCGCCAGCAGCCCCGGGGGGACTGGGGCCAACGTCCTGACTTTC.

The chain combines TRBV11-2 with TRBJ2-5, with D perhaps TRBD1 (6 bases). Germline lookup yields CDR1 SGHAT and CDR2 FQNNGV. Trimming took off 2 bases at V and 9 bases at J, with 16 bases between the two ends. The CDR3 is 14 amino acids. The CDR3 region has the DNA TGTGCCAGCAGCTTAAGGCCGCAGTCAGGGGCCCAGTACTTC. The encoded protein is CASSLRPQSGAQYF.

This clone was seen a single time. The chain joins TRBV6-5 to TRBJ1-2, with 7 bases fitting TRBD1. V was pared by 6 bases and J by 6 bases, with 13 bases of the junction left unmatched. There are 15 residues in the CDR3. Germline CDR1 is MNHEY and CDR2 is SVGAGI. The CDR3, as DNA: TGTGCCAGCAGGAGACACGAGGGGGCTATGGATGGCTACACCTTC. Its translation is CASRRHEGAMDGYTF.

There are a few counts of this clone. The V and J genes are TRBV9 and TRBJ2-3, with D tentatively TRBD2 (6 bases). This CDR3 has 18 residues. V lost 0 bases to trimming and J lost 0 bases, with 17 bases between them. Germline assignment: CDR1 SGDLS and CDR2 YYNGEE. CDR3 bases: TGTGCCAGCAGCGTAGGTTGGGGAGGCCCTGGAAGCACAGATACGCAGTATTTT. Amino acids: CASSVGWGGPGSTDTQYF.

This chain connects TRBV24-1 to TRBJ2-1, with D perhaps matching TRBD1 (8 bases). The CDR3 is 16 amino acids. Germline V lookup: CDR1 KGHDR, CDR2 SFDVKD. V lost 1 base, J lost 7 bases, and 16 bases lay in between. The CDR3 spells CATSDLTGGGGNEQFF. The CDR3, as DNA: TGTGCCACCAGTGATTTAACAGGGGGGGGAGGTAATGAGCAGTTCTTC.

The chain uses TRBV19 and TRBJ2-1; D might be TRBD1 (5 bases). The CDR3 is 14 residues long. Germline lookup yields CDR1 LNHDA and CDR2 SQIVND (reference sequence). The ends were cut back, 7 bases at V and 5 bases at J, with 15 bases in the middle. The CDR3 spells CASNLLGADNEQFF. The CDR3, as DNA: TGTGCCAGTAATCTCCTTGGGGCAGACAATGAGCAGTTCTTC.

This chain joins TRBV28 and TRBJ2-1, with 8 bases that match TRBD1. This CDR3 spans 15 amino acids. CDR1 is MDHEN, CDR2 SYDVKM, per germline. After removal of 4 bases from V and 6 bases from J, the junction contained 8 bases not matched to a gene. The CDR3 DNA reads TGTGCCAGCAGTTCGTGGACAGGGACCGCCAATGAGCAGTTCTTC. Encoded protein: CASSSWTGTANEQFF.

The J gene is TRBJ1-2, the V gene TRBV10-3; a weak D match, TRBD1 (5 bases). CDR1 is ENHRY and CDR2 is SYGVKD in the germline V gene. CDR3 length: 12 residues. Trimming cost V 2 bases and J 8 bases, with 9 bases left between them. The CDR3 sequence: CAISETGDGYTF. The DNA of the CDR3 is TGTGCCATCAGTGAGACAGGCGACGGCTACACCTTC.

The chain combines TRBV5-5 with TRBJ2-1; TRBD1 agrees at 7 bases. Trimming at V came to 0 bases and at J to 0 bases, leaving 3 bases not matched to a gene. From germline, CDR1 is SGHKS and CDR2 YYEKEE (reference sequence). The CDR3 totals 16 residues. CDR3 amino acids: CASSLATGSSYNEQFF. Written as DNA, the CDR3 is TGTGCCAGCAGCTTGGCGACAGGGTCCTCCTACAATGAGCAGTTCTTC.